A single sample gave rise to the 23 T cell receptor beta chains below, sequenced in a study of T cell changes during pregnancy in multiple sclerosis. Clones were sequenced by immunoSEQ multiplex PCR, and TCRdb holds only the in-frame ones, with some missing. The table has some 87,000 clones, roughly 92% seen once. The material sequenced was CD4+ T cells from peripheral blood mononuclear cells, taken before pregnancy. All receptors derive from a female donor with multiple sclerosis, enrolled in a pregnancy study.

The chain links TRBV19 to TRBJ1-5, with 7 positions matching TRBD1. There are 15 residues in the CDR3. CDR1 is LNHDA and CDR2 is SQIVND in the germline V gene (reference sequence). After removal of 6 bases from V and 2 bases from J, the junction contained 7 bases not matched to a gene. CDR3 sequence (DNA): TGTGCCAGTAGACTAGACAGGGCAGGCAATCAGCCCCAGCATTTT. Translating gives CASRLDRAGNQPQHF.

The genes are TRBV9 and TRBJ1-2; 8 bases match TRBD1. The V and J ends lost 3 bases and 5 bases, in that order; junction bases with no gene match: 9. Germline V gives CDR1 SGDLS, CDR2 YYNGEE. This CDR3 has 15 residues. CDR3 sequence (DNA): TGTGCCAGCAGCGCGCCCAGGACAGGGCCTTATGGCTACACCTTC. Translation: CASSAPRTGPYGYTF. The variable domain in full, with the rest retrieved from reference TRBV9 and TRBJ1-2, is DSGVTQTPKHLITATGQRVTLRCSPRSGDLSVYWYQQSLDQGLQFLIQYYNGEERAKGNILERFSAQQFPDLHSELNLSSLELGDSALYFCASSAPRTGPYGYTFGSGTRLTVV.

This chain joins TRBV7-2 and TRBJ2-3; maybe TRBD1 (5 bases). Trimming took 0 bases from V and 7 from J, leaving 8 bases between them. The CDR3 extends over 13 amino acids. Germline loops: CDR1 SGHTA, CDR2 FQGNSA. The CDR3 region is CASSLAGPYTQYF. CDR3 bases: TGTGCCAGCAGCTTAGCGGGGCCCTATACGCAGTATTTT.

The rearrangement links TRBV5-1 to TRBJ2-5; 11 nucleotides match TRBD2. Trimming cost V 4 bases and J 5 bases; bases outside gene matches: 7. This CDR3 is 15 amino acids long. Germline values: CDR1 SGHRS, CDR2 YFSETQ. The chain's CDR3 is CASSQIAGGEETQYF. CDR3 nucleotide sequence: TGCGCCAGCAGCCAGATAGCGGGAGGGGAGGAGACCCAGTACTTC.

The chain recombines TRBV6-5 with TRBJ1-5, with D hard to call. Per the germline V gene, CDR1 is MNHEY and CDR2 is SVGAGI. Trimming removed 6 bases from V and 1 base from J, with 10 bases in between. The CDR3 covers 14 residues. CDR3 bases: TGTGCCAGCAGCGACGTGGGCAGCAATCAGCCCCAGCATTTT. This codes for CASSDVGSNQPQHF.

The V call is TRBV5-6, the J call TRBJ2-2; 9 bases fit TRBD1. V shed 4 bases, J shed 8 bases, and the junction held 9 bases outside the gene matches. The CDR3 loop spans 15 amino acids. Germline V gene lookup returns CDR1 SGHDT and CDR2 YYEEEE. CDR3 in amino acids: CASSQDRGHSGELFF. Here the CDR3 DNA reads TGTGCCAGCAGCCAGGACAGGGGCCATTCTGGGGAGCTGTTTTTT.

This clone was seen a single time. This chain links TRBV5-1 with TRBJ2-7, with D maybe TRBD1 (5 bases). Germline V gene lookup returns CDR1 SGHRS and CDR2 YFSETQ. Trimming pared 0 bases from V and 2 bases from J, leaving 12 bases between. This CDR3 region has 15 residues. CDR3 nucleotide sequence: TGCGCCAGCAGCTTGGTGTCAGGGAATACCTACGAGCAGTACTTC. Translated: CASSLVSGNTYEQYF.

The V call is TRBV5-1, the J call TRBJ1-1; 8 bases are shared with TRBD1. The CDR3 is made up of 15 amino acids. The V segment lost 4 bases and the J segment 1 base; nucleotides outside the gene matches: 6. Germline V CDR1 and CDR2: SGHRS, YFSETQ. The CDR3 region has the DNA TGCGCCAGCAGCAGTCTGGGACAGGAGAACACTGAAGCTTTCTTT. Translating it yields CASSSLGQENTEAFF.

This sequence joins TRBV5-1 and TRBJ2-7; 7 bases map to TRBD2. Germline CDR1 is SGHRS and CDR2 is YFSETQ. After removal of 4 bases from V and 3 bases from J, the junction contained 1 base not matched to a gene. This CDR3 has 12 residues. CDR3: CASSTGGYEQYF. For the CDR3, the DNA is TGCGCCAGCAGCACGGGAGGCTACGAGCAGTACTTC.

This CDR3 is CASSLVFSANTGELFF. The DNA of the CDR3 is TGTGCCAGCAGCTTGGTGTTCAGCGCGAACACCGGGGAGCTGTTTTTT. The chain has TRBV5-4 and TRBJ2-2; D gene ambiguous. The V end lost 0 bases, the J end lost 0 bases, and 9 bases lay between the germline ends. Germline V gene data show CDR1 as SGHNT and CDR2 as YYREEE (reference sequence). The CDR3 covers 16 residues.

V and J are TRBV7-8 and TRBJ2-3; TRBD2 matches 8 bases. Germline V gene lookup returns CDR1 SGHVS and CDR2 FQNEAQ. Unmatched junction bases numbered 5, after V lost 1 base and J lost 5 bases. The CDR3 sequence is 15 residues long. In DNA, the CDR3 is TGTGCCAGCAGCTTAGACGGGGGGGCCGGAGATACGCAGTATTTT. It translates to CASSLDGGAGDTQYF.

The chain joins TRBV2 to TRBJ1-5; TRBD1 agrees at 9 bases. The ends lost 9 bases at V and 7 bases at J; junction bases unmatched: 7. The CDR3 is 13 amino acids. Germline V CDR1 and CDR2: SNHLY, FYNNEI. CDR3 sequence reads: CASCRDRAQPQHF. The CDR3 DNA is TGTGCCAGTTGCCGGGACAGGGCCCAGCCCCAGCATTTT.

This sequence joins TRBV30 and TRBJ2-3; 11 bases align to TRBD2. The junction had 3 bases not matched to a gene; V was cut back by 2 bases and J by 2 bases. Germline V gives CDR1 GTSNPN, CDR2 SVGIG (reference sequence). The CDR3 totals 15 residues. Here the CDR3 reads CAWSQGLADTDTQYF. Here the CDR3 DNA reads TGTGCCTGGAGTCAGGGACTAGCGGACACAGATACGCAGTATTTT.

The rearrangement joins TRBV30 to TRBJ2-1; 10 bases agree with TRBD2. Trimming took 2 bases from V and 6 from J; bases not matched to a gene: 10. Germline V gene sequence: CDR1 GTSNPN, CDR2 SVGIG (reference sequence). The CDR3 contains 16 residues. CDR3 residues: CAWSPLSGRAVNEQFF. The DNA for the CDR3 is TGTGCCTGGAGTCCACTGAGCGGGAGGGCCGTCAATGAGCAGTTCTTC.

V usage is TRBV28 and J usage is TRBJ2-5; a possible D gene is TRBD1 (6 bases). With 3 bases removed from V and 2 bases from J, the gap between germline ends came to 13 bases. Germline CDR1 reads MDHEN; CDR2 reads SYDVKM. The CDR3 is 15 amino acids. Written as DNA, the CDR3 is TGTGCCAGCAGTTTCTCACAGGGTGGGCAAGAGACCCAGTACTTC. Translated: CASSFSQGGQETQYF.

This sequence joins TRBV9 and TRBJ2-3; 10 nucleotides agree with TRBD2. Germline loops: CDR1 SGDLS, CDR2 YYNGEE. CDR3 size: 16 residues. The V and J ends lost 4 bases and 0 bases, in that order; junction bases with no gene match: 5. Here the CDR3 reads CASSLGTSVSTDTQYF. As DNA, the CDR3 is TGTGCCAGCAGCCTGGGGACTAGCGTTAGCACAGATACGCAGTATTTT.

V and J are TRBV7-6 and TRBJ2-1; TRBD1 matches 7 bases. The CDR3 consists of 14 residues. V lost 4 bases, J lost 3 bases, and 3 bases stayed unmatched. From germline, CDR1 is SGHVS and CDR2 FNYEAQ. The CDR3 coding sequence is TGTGCCAGCAGCTCACAGGGGAGCTACAATGAGCAGTTCTTC. Protein sequence: CASSSQGSYNEQFF.

The genes are TRBV5-1 and TRBJ2-2; D perhaps matches TRBD1 (6 bases). The V and J ends lost 2 bases and 4 bases respectively, with 12 bases between them. Per the germline V gene, CDR1 is SGHRS and CDR2 is YFSETQ. This CDR3 contains 15 residues. CDR3 region: CASSLQGPSTGELFF. In DNA form, the CDR3 reads TGCGCCAGCAGCTTACAGGGACCCAGCACCGGGGAGCTGTTTTTT.

V gene TRBV5-1 combines with J gene TRBJ1-2, with D possibly being TRBD1 (5 bases). The CDR3 runs to 12 residues. Trimming left V 2 bases short and J 8 bases short, with 10 bases between. Per the germline V gene, CDR1 is SGHRS and CDR2 is YFSETQ. The CDR3 region has the DNA TGCGCCAGCAGCTTCGGGGGAATGGGCTACACCTTC. This codes for CASSFGGMGYTF.

The gene calls are TRBV19 and TRBJ1-5; D gene uncertain. The germline V and J ends were trimmed by 3 bases and 4 bases, with 7 bases remaining between them. Germline CDR1 and CDR2: LNHDA and SQIVND (reference sequence). CDR3 length: 13 amino acids. The CDR3, as DNA: TGTGCCAGTAGTATCAGTTGGAATCAGCCCCAGCATTTT. Translation gives CASSISWNQPQHF.

This clone was picked up one time. CDR3 amino acids: CASSAQIRGEFGANYGYTF. In nucleotides, the CDR3 is TGTGCCAGCAGTGCCCAAATCAGGGGGGAGTTCGGCGCTAACTATGGCTACACCTTC. V is TRBV6-1 and J is TRBJ1-2; TRBD1 matches 7 bases. CDR1 and CDR2 from the germline V gene are MNHNS and SASEGT. The CDR3 sequence is 19 residues long. The junction had 17 bases not matched to a gene; V was cut back by 4 bases and J by 0 bases.

The DNA for the CDR3 is TGTGCCAGCCGCGGGACAGAACTGGCCCAGCCCCAGCATTTT. Translation: CASRGTELAQPQHF. The gene calls are TRBV2 and TRBJ1-5; 7 bases fit TRBD1. The CDR3 is 14 amino acids. Looked up from germline, CDR1 is SNHLY and CDR2 is FYNNEI. After removal of 8 bases from V and 7 bases from J, the junction contained 11 bases not matched to a gene.

The V gene is TRBV5-1, the J gene TRBJ2-7, with D perhaps TRBD2 (5 bases). In germline, CDR1 is SGHRS, CDR2 YFSETQ. The CDR3 contains 15 residues. V lost 4 bases, J lost 4 bases, and 18 bases lay in between. The CDR3 DNA follows: TGCGCCAGCAGCCCCGAGGGCAACTGGGATTACGAGCAGTACTTC. Protein sequence: CASSPEGNWDYEQYF.